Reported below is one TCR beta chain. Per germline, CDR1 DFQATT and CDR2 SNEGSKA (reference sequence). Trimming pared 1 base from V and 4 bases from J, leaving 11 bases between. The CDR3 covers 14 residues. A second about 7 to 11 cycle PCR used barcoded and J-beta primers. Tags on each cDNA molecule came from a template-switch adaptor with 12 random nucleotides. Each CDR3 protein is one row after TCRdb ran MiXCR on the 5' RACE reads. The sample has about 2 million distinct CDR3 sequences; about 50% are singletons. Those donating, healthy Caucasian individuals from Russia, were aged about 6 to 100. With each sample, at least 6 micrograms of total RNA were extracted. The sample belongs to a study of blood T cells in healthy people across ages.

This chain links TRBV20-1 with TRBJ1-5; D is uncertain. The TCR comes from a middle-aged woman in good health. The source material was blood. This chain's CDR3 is CSARGWAGNQPQHF. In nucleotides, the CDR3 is TGCAGTGCTAGAGGTTGGGCGGGAAATCAGCCCCAGCATTTT.